These 12 T cell receptor beta chains came from one sample sequenced in a study of radiotherapy plus CTLA-4 blockade in lung cancer (dated by TCRdb to 2016 to 2018). The library was produced with the immunoSEQ multiplex PCR assay. Entries here come from immuneACCESS through TCRdb and include only in-frame sequences with V and J called. Some clones fail to appear in such tables; in the studies checked, an unresolved V gene covers under half of the shortfall, and the cause of the remainder is unknown. This sample comprises about 88,000 clones, roughly 70% of them detected only once. Over 13% of the sample is in the top ten clones. The sample consisted of peripheral blood, taken from a patient treated with radiotherapy plus ipilimumab. Receptors were obtained from a human donor with non-small cell lung cancer that progressed on radiotherapy plus ipilimumab.

A note on this clone: This CDR3 is also generated by other DNA sequences in the sample. The chain recombines TRBV4-1 with TRBJ1-1, with 8 bases lining up with TRBD1. The CDR3 has 15 residues. Germline values: CDR1 MGHRA, CDR2 YSYEKL. The ends lost 0 bases at V and 3 bases at J; junction bases unmatched: 3. CDR3 residues: CASSQEQGADTEAFF. CDR3 in DNA: TGCGCCAGCAGCCAAGAGCAGGGGGCGGACACTGAAGCTTTCTTT.

This clone was observed once. The genes are TRBV18 and TRBJ1-3, with a weak D call TRBD1 (6 bases). Looked up from germline, CDR1 is KGHSH and CDR2 is LQKENI. The CDR3 loop spans 16 amino acids. Between the trimmed V and J ends, which lost 1 base and 1 base, there was a span of 11 bases. The CDR3 DNA follows: TGTGCCAGCTCACCACAAGGGGGGGCGTCTGGAAACACCATATATTTT. This sequence encodes CASSPQGGASGNTIYF.

The CDR3 bases are TGTGCCAGCAGCGAGTCCCTCACTTATGAGCAGTTCTTC. It yields the protein CASSESLTYEQFF. The rearrangement uses TRBV6-1 and TRBJ2-1; D uncertain. Trimming took 6 bases from V and 8 from J, leaving 14 bases between them. Germline V lookup: CDR1 MNHNS, CDR2 SASEGT. The CDR3 has 13 residues.

This chain uses TRBV29-1 with TRBJ1-5, with 8 bases fitting TRBD1. The CDR3 extends over 13 amino acids. V lost 4 bases to trimming and J lost 5 bases; unmatched junction nucleotides: 4. Germline V gene sequence: CDR1 SQVTM, CDR2 ANQGSEA. This chain's CDR3 is CSVAGQDDQPQHF. CDR3 sequence (DNA): TGCAGCGTTGCGGGACAGGACGATCAGCCCCAGCATTTT.

The V gene is TRBV18, the J gene TRBJ1-6, with D unresolved. Germline CDR1 is KGHSH and CDR2 is LQKENI. V was shortened by 3 bases and J by 9 bases, with 15 bases between the two germline ends. This CDR3 is built from 15 residues. As DNA, the CDR3 is TGTGCCAGCTCACCGTCTTCGGACCTTAGTTCACCCCTCCACTTT. Amino acid sequence: CASSPSSDLSSPLHF.

This sequence joins TRBV9 and TRBJ2-3; TRBD1 or TRBD2 may be the D gene (5 bases each). V was cut by 3 bases and J by 3 bases, with 17 bases left in between. The CDR3 totals 16 residues. Germline CDR1 SGDLS, CDR2 YYNGEE. DNA for the CDR3: TGTGCCAGCAGCGGCAGAGGGGCAGTAAGTACAGATACGCAGTATTTT. This encodes CASSGRGAVSTDTQYF.

V usage is TRBV28 and J usage is TRBJ1-5; a possible D gene is TRBD1 (6 bases). With 3 bases removed from V and 2 bases from J, the gap between germline ends came to 11 bases. CDR3 length: 15 amino acids. Germline CDR1 MDHEN, CDR2 SYDVKM. CDR3 protein: CASSLGRGGNQPQHF. The CDR3 DNA follows: TGTGCCAGCAGTTTGGGCAGGGGAGGCAATCAGCCCCAGCATTTT.

The CDR3: CASSPVMGDEQFF. CDR3 nucleotides: TGTGCCAGCAGCCCCGTAATGGGGGATGAGCAGTTCTTC. This chain links TRBV7-3 with TRBJ2-1; TRBD1 or TRBD2 may be the D gene (5 bases each). Germline V gene data show CDR1 as SGHTA and CDR2 as FQGTGA. V was pared by 5 bases and J by 8 bases, with 13 bases between. The CDR3 is made up of 13 amino acids.

This clone turned up a few times. The V and J genes are TRBV9 and TRBJ2-3, with D perhaps matching TRBD1 or TRBD2 (6 bases each). Deletions cut 0 bases from V and 2 bases from J, with 13 bases between. Looked up from germline, CDR1 is SGDLS and CDR2 is YYNGEE. The length of the CDR3 is 16 residues. The CDR3 loop is CASSVGTGAYTDTQYF. CDR3 nucleotides: TGTGCCAGCAGCGTAGGAACGGGGGCCTACACAGATACGCAGTATTTT. The full variable domain, in which reference TRBV9 and TRBJ2-3 provide the parts outside the CDR3, is DSGVTQTPKHLITATGQRVTLRCSPRSGDLSVYWYQQSLDQGLQFLIQYYNGEERAKGNILERFSAQQFPDLHSELNLSSLELGDSALYFCASSVGTGAYTDTQYFGPGTRLTVL.

The V and J genes are TRBV7-2 and TRBJ2-2; possible D gene TRBD1, 6 bases. The CDR3 is 14 residues long. CDR1 and CDR2 from the germline V gene are SGHTA and FQGNSA. Trimming took 1 base from V and 8 from J, leaving 11 bases between them. DNA for the CDR3: TGTGCCAGCAGCTTAGGGCCAGGGGAGGGGGAGCTGTTTTTT. The encoded protein is CASSLGPGEGELFF.

The rearrangement uses TRBV5-1 and TRBJ2-5, with 9 bases aligning to TRBD2. This CDR3 spans 15 amino acids. The J segment lost 1 base and the V segment lost 4 bases, leaving 5 bases of the junction unmatched. CDR1 SGHRS and CDR2 YFSETQ come from the germline V gene. The CDR3, as DNA: TGCGCCAGCAGCGTAAATAGCGGGGGCCAAGAGACCCAGTACTTC. It specifies CASSVNSGGQETQYF.

This clone was seen once. The CDR3 reads CASSAPGGRNQPQHF. As DNA, the CDR3 is TGTGCCAGCAGTGCCCCCGGGGGTAGGAACCAGCCCCAGCATTTT. This chain connects TRBV28 to TRBJ1-5; maybe TRBD1 (5 bases). Germline loops: CDR1 MDHEN, CDR2 SYDVKM. This CDR3 has 15 amino acids. V was trimmed by 5 bases and J by 7 bases, leaving 18 bases between them.